This TCR beta chain was recovered during a study of T cell repertoires in cytomegalovirus infection (dated by TCRdb to the late 2010s). Broadly, across the study: Alongside well-studied HLA-B-restricted epitopes, the peptide stimulations were aimed at recently identified HLA-C-restricted CMV epitopes, whose presentation resists viral immunomodulation. Donor HLA type was relevant to the analysis, because carriage of CMV infection together with the matching HLA type was indicated by public TCR beta signatures.

Taken with the paper, the label for treatment or condition translates to: in vitro stimulation with specific CMV peptide epitopes to enrich CMV-specific T cells. Sequenced using an Illumina HiSeq 1500. The public reads were run again by TCRdb, first through fastp at Q25 and then through MiXCR, and only productive beta chains were kept. For every CDR3 protein sequence, its rows merge into one entry that carries the most common genes and DNA. In all, the sample holds under 850,000 distinct CDR3 sequences, and roughly 36% of those were seen once. The top ten constitute 15% to 20% of the sample. What the research found in general, with its limitations: In both this cohort and an independent roughly 400-donor cohort, the cumulative frequency of public TCR beta family members distinguished carriers of CMV infection plus the relevant HLA type. The ex vivo response was dominated by HLA-C-restricted CMV-specific TCR beta clonotypes, which also provided the single most frequent clonotype in two of eight donors.

On this clonotype: The antigen it binds to is not known. No base-level quality is on record; no much larger clone is a single base apart.

Reading from cysteine to phenylalanine, the CDR3 counts 16 amino acids. The kept DNA is CDR3 alone, 48 bases in frame from the first base. The germline V gene encodes CDR1 SGHRS and CDR2 YFSETQ. Clipping removes 1 base from V and 1 base from J, with 5 as the unmatched junction base count. This receptor was obtained from a human donor in good health (CMV status not recorded). Some clones in this sample may be carry-over from other donors' samples. The sequence is built from TRBV5-1 and TRBJ1-1; TRBD1 aligns with 9 central bases. This specimen was cultured PBMCs, taken from culture after CMV antigen stimulation. The nucleotide sequence reads as follows: TGCGCCAGCAGCTTGCAACCGGGACAGGGGAACACTGAAGCTTTCTTT. This encodes CASSLQPGQGNTEAFF.